Following are 30 T cell receptor beta chains from one sample sequenced in a study of early T cells in non-severe SARS-CoV-2 infection. TCRdb reprocessed the 5' RACE reads via MiXCR and lists one record per CDR3 protein. The sample consists of 40,000 to 45,000 distinct CDR3 sequences, approximately 5.9% of them appearing once. This specimen was whole blood, taken at baseline. The source is an adult who was a healthcare worker with PCR-confirmed SARS-CoV-2 infection or an uninfected control (not recorded which).

There are many counts of this clonotype. The gene calls are TRBV7-2 and TRBJ2-7, with 7 bases lining up with TRBD1. CDR1 and CDR2 (germline): SGHTA, FQGNSA. V lost 1 base to trimming and J lost 8 bases; unmatched junction nucleotides: 17. The CDR3 spans 17 residues. CDR3: CASSLEFLGQPQSKQYF. CDR3 DNA sequence: TGTGCCAGCAGCTTAGAATTTTTGGGACAGCCTCAAAGCAAGCAGTACTTC.

This clonotype was seen at least ten times. The V call is TRBV18, the J call TRBJ2-4, with no clear D. V was cut by 5 bases and J by 6 bases, with 8 bases left in between. Germline values: CDR1 KGHSH, CDR2 LQKENI. The CDR3 runs to 12 residues. The CDR3 DNA is TGTGCCAGCTCAACCGACTCAAACATTCAGTACTTC. As protein: CASSTDSNIQYF.

This clonotype was recorded many times. Mismatch with germline at one junction end may stem from a read error. This chain connects TRBV6-2 or TRBV6-3 to TRBJ1-5; unclear D gene. CDR1 and CDR2 (germline): MNHEY, SVGEGT. CDR3 length: 11 residues. In DNA form, the CDR3 reads TGTGCCAGCAGTTACCCCCAGCTCCAGCATTTT. The encoded protein is CASSYPQLQHF.

In its sample, this clonotype was seen many times. This chain joins TRBV18 and TRBJ2-7, with D possibly being TRBD1 (6 bases). V shed 6 bases and J shed 0 bases, with 9 bases lying between them. The CDR3 spans 13 residues. CDR1 and CDR2 from the germline V gene are KGHSH and LQKENI. The CDR3 DNA is TGTGCCAGCTCCATGGACAGCTCCTACGAGCAGTACTTC. Translated, it gives CASSMDSSYEQYF.

This clonotype was observed a handful of times. CDR3 protein: CASRPDRNEQYF. The CDR3 region has the DNA TGTGCCAGCAGACCCGACAGAAACGAGCAGTACTTC. V usage is TRBV6-2 or TRBV6-3 and J usage is TRBJ2-7; tentatively, D is TRBD1 (5 bases). The CDR3 has 12 residues. From germline, CDR1 is MNHEY and CDR2 SVGEGT. V lost 6 bases and J lost 5, with 11 bases in between.

This clonotype showed up many times. The chain is built from TRBV10-3 and TRBJ1-4; the D is unclear. Trimming took 2 bases from V and 4 from J, leaving 5 bases between them. The CDR3 contains 13 residues. In germline, CDR1 is ENHRY, CDR2 SYGVKD. The CDR3 coding sequence is TGTGCCATCAGTGAGACAATTAATGAAAAACTGTTTTTT. Amino acids: CAISETINEKLFF.

This clonotype turned up a few times. The gene calls are TRBV7-8 and TRBJ1-1; D may be TRBD1 (5 bases). The germline V and J ends were trimmed by 2 bases and 3 bases, with 19 bases remaining between them. The CDR3 is made up of 17 amino acids. Germline CDR1 is SGHVS and CDR2 is FQNEAQ. The CDR3: CASSLLSSGLSHTEAFF. For the CDR3, the DNA is TGTGCCAGCAGCTTACTATCTTCGGGGCTTAGTCACACTGAAGCTTTCTTT.

This chain links TRBV21-1 with TRBJ1-5. TRBV21-1 is a pseudogene. The CDR3 is 19 residues long. CDR3 region: CASSTPGEPQGGSGQPQHF. The CDR3 bases are TGTGCCAGCAGCACCCCCGGGGAACCACAGGGAGGGTCTGGTCAGCCCCAGCATTTT.

This clonotype was found a few times. V gene TRBV6-2 or TRBV6-3 combines with J gene TRBJ2-1, with D possibly being TRBD1 (7 bases). The V and J ends lost 2 bases and 6 bases respectively, with 14 bases between them. The germline V gene has CDR1 MNHEY and CDR2 SVGEGT. This CDR3 comprises 15 residues. The CDR3 DNA reads TGTGCCAGCAGTTACGCGGGACAGAAGACCAATGAGCAGTTCTTC. Amino acid sequence: CASSYAGQKTNEQFF.

This clonotype was observed many times. The rearrangement joins TRBV6-1 to TRBJ1-5; D not resolved. The V gene lost 0 bases and the J gene lost 2 bases, with 8 bases spanning the gap. The CDR3 sequence is 15 residues long. Per the germline V gene, CDR1 is MNHNS and CDR2 is SASEGT. CDR3 nucleotides: TGTGCCAGCAGTGAAGCAGGGAGACGCAATCAGCCCCAGCATTTT. Its translation is CASSEAGRRNQPQHF.

This clonotype was seen ten or more times. V usage is TRBV20-1 and J usage is TRBJ1-6; TRBD1 aligns across 9 bases. CDR1 and CDR2 from the germline V gene are DFQATT and SNEGSKA (reference sequence). Trimming at V came to 0 bases and at J to 7 bases, leaving 7 bases not matched to a gene. The CDR3 covers 16 residues. The CDR3 region is CSARESRTGANSPLHF. CDR3 coding DNA: TGCAGTGCTAGAGAGTCCCGGACAGGGGCGAATTCACCCCTCCACTTT.

This clonotype has ten or more counts. The chain uses TRBV29-1 and TRBJ2-7; 10 bases match TRBD1. V shed 4 bases, J shed 4 bases, and the junction held 4 bases outside the gene matches. There are 13 residues in the CDR3. Germline V gene sequence: CDR1 SQVTM, CDR2 ANQGSEA. CDR3 coding DNA: TGCAGCGTTGGGGACAGGGGTAGGTACGAGCAGTACTTC. Translating gives CSVGDRGRYEQYF.

This rearrangement joins TRBV7-2 to TRBJ1-6; D gene ambiguous. V lost 3 bases, J lost 0 bases, and 15 bases lay in between. This CDR3 comprises 18 residues. The V gene's germline CDR1 is SGHTA and CDR2 FQGNSA. The chain's CDR3 is CASSFTRRESSYNSPLHF. CDR3 sequence (DNA): TGTGCCAGCAGCTTTACTCGACGGGAAAGCTCCTATAATTCACCCCTCCACTTT.

In its sample, this clonotype was seen a few times. The gene calls are TRBV6-2 or TRBV6-3 and TRBJ2-2; tentatively, D is TRBD2 (5 bases). The ends were cut back, 2 bases at V and 3 bases at J, with 10 bases in the middle. The length of the CDR3 is 15 residues. Germline V gene sequence: CDR1 MNHEY, CDR2 SVGEGT. DNA for the CDR3: TGTGCCAGCAGTTACAATACGGGATACACCGGGGAGCTGTTTTTT. Its protein product is CASSYNTGYTGELFF.

The chain carries TRBV24-1 and TRBJ2-5, with D possibly being TRBD1 (5 bases). V lost 5 bases, J lost 1 base, and 16 bases lay in between. Germline values: CDR1 KGHDR, CDR2 SFDVKD. CDR3 length: 16 residues. The DNA for the CDR3 is TGTGCCACCAGTGGAAGTGGACAAGGGGTCCAAGAGACCCAGTACTTC. Protein sequence: CATSGSGQGVQETQYF.

V and J are TRBV20-1 and TRBJ2-1; TRBD1 might be the D (6 bases). This CDR3 contains 14 residues. Deletions cut 4 bases from V and 8 bases from J, with 18 bases between. From germline, CDR1 is DFQATT and CDR2 SNEGSKA (reference sequence). CDR3 region: CSAKTPTGLDEQFF. The CDR3 DNA follows: TGCAGTGCTAAAACGCCCACAGGGTTGGATGAGCAGTTCTTC.

V gene TRBV10-3 combines with J gene TRBJ1-4; D may be TRBD1 (5 bases). Germline V gene data show CDR1 as ENHRY and CDR2 as SYGVKD. The germline V and J ends were trimmed by 3 bases and 10 bases, with 15 bases remaining between them. The CDR3 loop spans 14 amino acids. As DNA, the CDR3 is TGTGCCATCAGTGAACCAGGGAATCTTGCAAAACTGTTTTTT. This translates into CAISEPGNLAKLFF.

This clonotype was picked up many times. This chain connects TRBV7-9 to TRBJ1-2, with a weak D call TRBD1 (5 bases). CDR1 SEHNR and CDR2 FQNEAQ come from the germline V gene (reference sequence). Trimming stripped 5 bases from V and 0 bases from J, with 16 bases between. The CDR3 length is 16 residues. The CDR3 DNA sequence: TGTGCCAGCAGCAAAGAGGTCAGGGCTCCTAACTATGGCTACACCTTC. It yields the protein CASSKEVRAPNYGYTF.

Ten or more counts support this clonotype. The J gene is TRBJ1-1, the V gene TRBV7-9; tentative D call: TRBD1 (5 bases). Germline V gives CDR1 SEHNR, CDR2 FQNEAQ (reference sequence). This CDR3 is 13 amino acids long. V was cut by 5 bases and J by 2 bases, with 9 bases left in between. DNA for the CDR3: TGTGCCAGCAGCCGGGACCTTAACACTGAAGCTTTCTTT. Protein: CASSRDLNTEAFF.

This clonotype came up many times. The rearrangement uses TRBV20-1 and TRBJ1-2; D unresolved. Trimming took 6 bases from V and 4 from J, leaving 3 bases between them. Germline V CDR1 and CDR2: DFQATT, SNEGSKA (reference sequence). The CDR3 consists of 9 residues. CDR3 residues: CSASYGYTF. CDR3 DNA: TGCAGTGCCAGCTATGGCTACACCTTC.

The genes are TRBV15 and TRBJ2-5, with D uncertain. This CDR3 contains 15 residues. Per germline, CDR1 LNHNV and CDR2 YYDKDF (reference sequence). Trimming took 3 bases from V and 2 from J, leaving 13 bases between them. The CDR3 DNA sequence: TGTGCCACCAGCAGCCAGGACGGCAATCAAGAGACCCAGTACTTC. This gives the protein CATSSQDGNQETQYF.

This chain connects TRBV7-9 to TRBJ2-5, with TRBD2 as a possible D gene (5 bases). The CDR3 is 15 residues long. Germline CDR1 reads SEHNR; CDR2 reads FQNEAQ (reference sequence). V was pared by 0 bases and J by 5 bases, with 13 bases between. CDR3 loop: CASSLATGSKETQYF. The CDR3 bases are TGTGCCAGCAGCTTAGCGACGGGGAGTAAGGAGACCCAGTACTTC.

The table lists this clonotype with a few counts. The J gene is TRBJ1-1, the V gene TRBV20-1, with D possibly TRBD1 on 6 matching bases. Trimming stripped 1 base from V and 1 base from J, with 7 bases between. This CDR3 spans 13 amino acids. CDR1 DFQATT and CDR2 SNEGSKA come from the germline V gene (reference sequence). DNA of the CDR3: TGCAGTGCTAGAGGACAGGCGAACACTGAAGCTTTCTTT. Translated: CSARGQANTEAFF.

In its sample, this clonotype was seen many times. The V call is TRBV7-8, the J call TRBJ2-7; 8 bases fit TRBD1. Germline V gene lookup returns CDR1 SGHVS and CDR2 FQNEAQ. This CDR3 is 15 amino acids long. J was trimmed by 2 bases and V by 0 bases; bases with no gene match: 3. CDR3 DNA: TGTGCCAGCAGCTTAGCACGGGACAGGCCCTACGAGCAGTACTTC. Its translation: CASSLARDRPYEQYF.

In its sample, this clonotype was seen many times. The rearrangement uses TRBV11-2 and TRBJ1-2; D is unclear. CDR3 length: 14 residues. V lost 5 bases, J lost 4 bases, and 14 bases lay in between. Germline V lookup: CDR1 SGHAT, CDR2 FQNNGV. In DNA form, the CDR3 reads TGTGCCAGCAGCCCCTACACAGTACTCTATGGCTACACCTTC. Translated: CASSPYTVLYGYTF.

This clonotype was observed at least ten times. The V and J genes are TRBV30 and TRBJ2-1; no firm D call. Trimming took off 0 bases at V and 8 bases at J, with 2 bases between the two ends. The germline V gene encodes CDR1 GTSNPN and CDR2 SVGIG (reference sequence). The length of the CDR3 is 10 residues. CDR3 in DNA: TGTGCCTGGAGTGTTTATGAGCAGTTCTTC. Its translation: CAWSVYEQFF.

This chain connects TRBV7-9 to TRBJ1-1; a weak D match, TRBD1 (6 bases). CDR1 SEHNR and CDR2 FQNEAQ come from the germline V gene (reference sequence). The length of the CDR3 is 14 residues. Trimming pared 5 bases from V and 5 bases from J, leaving 15 bases between. Written as DNA, the CDR3 is TGTGCCAGCAGCACCCTCCAGGGGCGAACTGAAGCTTTCTTT. This gives the protein CASSTLQGRTEAFF.

This clonotype was counted ten times or more. This chain joins TRBV6-5 and TRBJ2-7, with a weak D call TRBD1 (6 bases). Trimming shortened V by 4 bases and J by 3 bases, and 16 bases separated the two germline ends. The CDR3 extends over 15 amino acids. Germline CDR1 and CDR2: MNHEY and SVGAGI. CDR3 region: CASSFDPGTSYEQYF. CDR3 in DNA: TGTGCCAGCAGTTTCGATCCCGGGACAAGCTACGAGCAGTACTTC.

This clonotype was counted ten times or more. The chain uses TRBV9 and TRBJ1-1, with 7 bases that match TRBD1. The V and J ends lost 3 bases and 0 bases, in that order; junction bases with no gene match: 2. The CDR3 runs 14 residues. Germline CDR1 is SGDLS and CDR2 is YYNGEE. In DNA, the CDR3 is TGTGCCAGCAGCGCGGGACAGTTGAACACTGAAGCTTTCTTT. This codes for CASSAGQLNTEAFF.

The V call is TRBV12-3 or TRBV12-4, the J call TRBJ1-5; D not certain. Trimming left V 2 bases short and J 0 bases short, with 8 bases between. CDR3 size: 15 residues. The CDR3 loop is CASSLSTLSNQPQHF. The DNA for the CDR3 is TGTGCCAGCAGTTTAAGCACACTTAGCAATCAGCCCCAGCATTTT.